This TCR beta chain was sequenced during a study of blood T cell repertoires in COVID-19. Study summary: COVID-19 samples from acute and convalescent phases originated in the United States, Italy and Spain.

In the authors' workflow: Estimates of nucleated cell counts were drawn from the amplification of reference gene primers. Sequencing used immunoSEQ multiplex PCR; TCRdb keeps in-frame clones, though not all of them. Clone size and V and J calls were adopted from that table, with D and trimming inferred from the DNA. Seen here are over 50,000 clones, 88% observed once, and the top ten hold over 4%. V gave up 0 bases and J gave up 3 bases, with 13 bases separating them. The germline V gene has CDR1 SGHNT and CDR2 YYREEE (reference sequence). The CDR3 contains 16 residues. The chain carries TRBV5-4 and TRBJ2-1; a possible D gene is TRBD2 (6 bases). This clonotype was obtained from a human donor in a cohort sampled during active COVID-19. What was sequenced was peripheral blood. The CDR3 loop reads CASSLVGGVGYNEQFF. As DNA, the CDR3 is TGTGCCAGCAGCTTGGTCGGCGGGGTGGGCTACAATGAGCAGTTCTTC.